The 21 T cell receptor beta chains in this list originate from one sample, sequenced in a study of control samples from healthy donors and cancer patients (dated by TCRdb to 2020 to 2022). Library method: the immunoSEQ multiplex PCR assay. TCRdb took over this immuneACCESS table, retaining in-frame rearrangements with V and J assigned. Such tables are incomplete; in checked studies, under half of the missing clones stem from an unresolved V gene, and the remainder is unexplained. The sample table records about 130,000 clones; 87% of these occur just once. The ten largest clones capture around 2% of the sample. The sequenced sample was blood. The source of these receptors is a man between 18 and 29 years old in good health.

The V call is TRBV2, the J call TRBJ1-6; D is unresolved. There are 14 residues in the CDR3. CDR1 is SNHLY, CDR2 FYNNEI, per germline. Trimming took 7 bases from V and 0 from J, leaving 7 bases between them. For the CDR3, the DNA is TGTGCCAGCAAAGGGAACTCCTATAATTCACCCCTCCACTTT. Translating gives CASKGNSYNSPLHF.

This clone was seen a single time. The chain employs TRBV7-2 and TRBJ2-1; D unclear. Germline loops: CDR1 SGHTA, CDR2 FQGNSA. Trimming removed 1 base at V and 4 bases at J, with 5 bases between. This CDR3 is built from 13 residues. CDR3 sequence reads: CASSLVRYNEQFF. For the CDR3, the DNA is TGTGCCAGCAGCTTAGTGAGGTACAATGAGCAGTTCTTC.

This clone was picked up one time. This chain links TRBV2 with TRBJ2-7, with D possibly matching TRBD1 (5 bases). The CDR3 contains 13 residues. Germline assignment: CDR1 SNHLY and CDR2 FYNNEI. The V gene lost 4 bases and the J gene lost 3 bases, with 10 bases spanning the gap. In DNA form, the CDR3 reads TGTGCCAGCAGTGGACAGATAAACTACGAGCAGTACTTC. As protein: CASSGQINYEQYF.

Worth noting for this clone: The same CDR3 is also encoded by other DNA sequences in this sample. The chain recombines TRBV27 with TRBJ2-7; 10 bases match TRBD1. Germline trimming cut 5 bases from V and 4 bases from J; bases unmatched to any gene: 2. The CDR3 runs to 13 residues. CDR1 and CDR2 from the germline V gene are MNHEY and SMNVEV (reference sequence). In DNA, the CDR3 is TGTGCCAGCAGTAGGACAGGGGGTTACGAGCAGTACTTC. It yields the protein CASSRTGGYEQYF.

V gene TRBV15 combines with J gene TRBJ2-1, with 11 bases aligning to TRBD2. CDR1 is LNHNV, CDR2 YYDKDF, per germline (reference sequence). V shed 0 bases and J 6 bases; nucleotides not matched to a gene: 7. CDR3 length: 17 amino acids. CDR3 DNA: TGTGCCACCAGCAGAGATCCCCTAGCGGGAGGAATCAATGAGCAGTTCTTC. Translation gives CATSRDPLAGGINEQFF.

The rearrangement links TRBV5-1 to TRBJ2-1; the D gene could be TRBD1 or TRBD2 (5 bases each). Trimming removed 2 bases at V and 3 bases at J, with 15 bases between. Germline CDR1 and CDR2: SGHRS and YFSETQ. The CDR3 consists of 16 residues. The CDR3 DNA follows: TGCGCCAGCAGCTTCCTTGAGGGGTCGGACTACAATGAGCAGTTCTTC. It translates to CASSFLEGSDYNEQFF.

The chain recombines TRBV5-4 with TRBJ2-7; D possibly uses TRBD1 or TRBD2 (5 bases each). Trimming took off 0 bases at V and 5 bases at J, with 15 bases between the two ends. The CDR3 loop spans 15 amino acids. Germline V CDR1 and CDR2: SGHNT, YYREEE (reference sequence). This chain's CDR3 is CASSLVGQGDHEQYF. In DNA, the CDR3 is TGTGCCAGCAGCTTGGTCGGGCAGGGAGACCACGAGCAGTACTTC.

V is TRBV6-2 or TRBV6-3 and J is TRBJ1-2; D is unclear. Trimming removed 1 base from V and 3 bases from J, with 9 bases in between. The CDR3 covers 14 residues. The germline V gene encodes CDR1 MNHEY and CDR2 SVGEGT. The CDR3 sequence is CASSYLGRDYGYTF. CDR3 DNA: TGTGCCAGCAGTTACTTAGGGAGGGACTATGGCTACACCTTC.

This chain links TRBV3-1 (or the pseudogene TRBV3-2) with TRBJ1-5; D ambiguous. V was clipped by 1 base and J by 4 bases, with 11 bases between them. CDR1 and CDR2 (germline): LGHDT, YNNKEL (reference sequence). The CDR3 consists of 15 residues. In DNA form, the CDR3 reads TGTGCCAGCAGCCAAGGACGCCATCAGAATCAGCCCCAGCATTTT. Protein sequence: CASSQGRHQNQPQHF.

J is TRBJ1-2 and V is TRBV7-2; 7 nucleotides match TRBD1. Trimming at V came to 0 bases and at J to 5 bases, leaving 9 bases not matched to a gene. The V gene's germline CDR1 is SGHTA and CDR2 FQGNSA. CDR3 size: 16 residues. CDR3 in DNA: TGTGCCAGCAGCTTAGCCCCGGGACAGACCATTTATGGCTACACCTTC. The encoded protein is CASSLAPGQTIYGYTF.

CDR3 DNA: TGTGCCAGCTCACCAACCTACGAGCAGTACTTC. It codes for CASSPTYEQYF. The V gene is TRBV18, the J gene TRBJ2-7; D is unclear. V lost 2 bases and J lost 2, with 1 base in between. This CDR3 has 11 amino acids. The germline V gene encodes CDR1 KGHSH and CDR2 LQKENI.

This CDR3 is CAWSVEAGSEQYF. CDR3 DNA: TGTGCCTGGAGTGTAGAGGCAGGGTCCGAGCAGTACTTC. This rearrangement joins TRBV30 to TRBJ2-7; maybe TRBD1 (5 bases). V lost 0 bases and J 6 bases, leaving 12 bases between the germline ends. The CDR3 has 13 residues. Germline V lookup: CDR1 GTSNPN, CDR2 SVGIG (reference sequence).

This chain joins TRBV29-1 and TRBJ2-5; a weak D match, TRBD1 (5 bases). Trimming shortened V by 8 bases and J by 1 base, and 14 bases separated the two germline ends. This CDR3 region has 13 residues. Germline V gene data show CDR1 as SQVTM and CDR2 as ANQGSEA. The CDR3 here is CSTRACCQETQYF. CDR3 coding DNA: TGCAGCACCAGGGCTTGTTGCCAAGAGACCCAGTACTTC.

The chain has TRBV21-1 and TRBJ2-1; the table's D call of TRBD2 was not tested on the DNA. TRBV21-1 is an annotated pseudogene. The CDR3 contains 15 residues. The CDR3 coding sequence is TGTGCCAGCAATCTACTAGCGGGAGGCGGGGGTGAGCAGTTCTTC. It translates to CASNLLAGGGGEQFF.

The genes are TRBV6-5 and TRBJ2-1, with 10 bases fitting TRBD2. Trimming took 9 bases from V and 0 from J; bases not matched to a gene: 5. Looked up from germline, CDR1 is MNHEY and CDR2 is SVGAGI. The CDR3 consists of 15 residues. Written as DNA, the CDR3 is TGTGCCAGTTTAGCGGGAGGAAACTCCTACAATGAGCAGTTCTTC. Translation: CASLAGGNSYNEQFF.

CDR3 nucleotide sequence: TGTGCCAGCAGCTTAGATGGGAGAAGGGCTAACTATGGCTACACCTTC. This sequence encodes CASSLDGRRANYGYTF. This chain joins TRBV7-2 and TRBJ1-2; D remains ambiguous. This CDR3 is 16 amino acids long. Between the trimmed V and J ends, which lost 1 base and 0 bases, there was a span of 12 bases. Germline V CDR1 and CDR2: SGHTA, FQGNSA. Together with reference TRBV7-2 and TRBJ1-2, the CDR3 gives the full variable domain: GAGVSQSPSNKVTEKGKDVELRCDPISGHTALYWYRQSLGQGLEFLIYFQGNSAPDKSGLPSDRFSAERTGGSVSTLTIQRTQQEDSAVYLCASSLDGRRANYGYTFGSGTRLTVV.

The V gene is TRBV12-5, the J gene TRBJ2-5; D is possibly TRBD2 (5 bases). This CDR3 is 15 amino acids long. Germline V lookup: CDR1 LGHNT, CDR2 FRNRAP. Deletions cut 0 bases from V and 3 bases from J, with 11 bases between. DNA for the CDR3: TGTGCTAGTGGTTTGGTACAGTACGGGGAAGAGACCCAGTACTTC. This codes for CASGLVQYGEETQYF.

The rearrangement joins TRBV4-2 to TRBJ2-3; no clear D. Trimming left V 2 bases short and J 0 bases short, with 15 bases between. The CDR3 is 17 residues long. Germline-derived CDR1 and CDR2 are LGHNA and YNFKEQ. CDR3 residues: CASSQWTDSDSTDTQYF. CDR3 bases: TGTGCCAGCAGCCAATGGACCGACTCCGACAGCACAGATACGCAGTATTTT.

This sequence joins TRBV11-3 and TRBJ1-4; D remains unclear. Looked up from germline, CDR1 is SGHNT and CDR2 is YENEEA. The V end was cut by 5 bases, the J end by 7 bases, with 11 bases between. This CDR3 spans 13 amino acids. CDR3 sequence: CASSPGPSEKLFF. CDR3 in DNA: TGTGCCAGCAGCCCCGGACCTTCTGAAAAACTGTTTTTT.

J is TRBJ2-1 and V is TRBV6-6; the D is unclear. The germline V gene has CDR1 MNHNY and CDR2 SVGAGI (reference sequence). V lost 0 bases, J lost 7 bases, and 13 bases lay in between. The CDR3 consists of 15 residues. CDR3 loop: CASSYSTGLGNEQFF. The CDR3 nucleotides are TGTGCCAGCAGTTACTCGACCGGTTTGGGTAATGAGCAGTTCTTC.

The chain uses TRBV7-9 and TRBJ2-7; a possible D gene is TRBD2 (6 bases). Looked up from germline, CDR1 is SEHNR and CDR2 is FQNEAQ (reference sequence). This CDR3 contains 14 residues. V lost 4 bases and J 4 bases, leaving 14 bases between the germline ends. The CDR3: CASSSRGNPYEQYF. CDR3 in DNA: TGTGCCAGCAGCTCCCGCGGGAACCCTTACGAGCAGTACTTC.